This T cell receptor (beta chain) is from a study of HIV-infected patients and healthy controls. CDR1 LNHDA and CDR2 SQIVND come from the germline V gene (reference sequence). CDR3 length: 14 residues. V gave up 3 bases and J gave up 2 bases, with 10 bases separating them. This clonotype was seen a handful of times. MiXCR was run by TCRdb on the 5' RACE reads, yielding one entry per CDR3 protein. The sample contains about 64,000 distinct CDR3 sequences, under 25% of which appear only once. The rearrangement uses TRBV19 and TRBJ2-5; maybe TRBD2 (5 bases). The TCR comes from a human donor in good health. The sequencing sample was made of CD4+ T cells from blood. DNA for the CDR3: TGTGCCAGTAGTATCCGAGCGGTTCAAGAGACCCAGTACTTC. Its translation: CASSIRAVQETQYF.